This entry lists 28 T cell receptor beta chains sequenced from one sample in a study of OX40 agonist ivuxolimab in advanced cancers. TCRdb keeps only in-frame clones here, not all; method: immunoSEQ multiplex PCR. The table lists tens of thousands of clones, about 90% of them singletons. Sequences were derived from CD4+ or CD8+ T cells sorted from blood, sampled in a trial of the OX40 agonist ivuxolimab. These receptor sequences come from an adult with an advanced solid tumor such as melanoma, head and neck, liver or kidney cancer.

This chain connects TRBV19 to TRBJ2-7; D is perhaps TRBD1 (6 bases). Per the germline V gene, CDR1 is LNHDA and CDR2 is SQIVND (reference sequence). The CDR3 has 15 amino acids. With 3 bases removed from V and 0 bases from J, the gap between germline ends came to 12 bases. For the CDR3, the DNA is TGTGCCAGTAGTATCGACAGGAAATCCTCCTACGAGCAGTACTTC. It translates to CASSIDRKSSYEQYF.

The CDR3 here is CASSRDSFSYEQYF. The CDR3 region has the DNA TGTGCCAGTAGTAGGGACAGTTTCTCCTACGAGCAGTACTTC. The V call is TRBV19, the J call TRBJ2-7; TRBD1 agrees at 7 bases. Germline assignment: CDR1 LNHDA and CDR2 SQIVND (reference sequence). V shed 4 bases and J 0 bases; nucleotides not matched to a gene: 3. The CDR3 length is 14 residues.

The rearrangement joins TRBV2 to TRBJ2-4; possibly TRBD2 for D (5 bases). Trimming shortened V by 4 bases and J by 7 bases, and 8 bases separated the two germline ends. CDR3 length equals 12 residues. Germline CDR1 and CDR2: SNHLY and FYNNEI. The CDR3 protein is CASSVRENIQYF. In DNA, the CDR3 is TGTGCCAGCAGTGTTAGGGAGAACATTCAGTACTTC.

The count of this clone is one. The chain carries TRBV6-1 and TRBJ1-1, with TRBD1 identical over 7 bases. There are 14 residues in the CDR3. V was pared by 4 bases and J by 2 bases, with 4 bases of the junction left unmatched. Germline V gives CDR1 MNHNS, CDR2 SASEGT. CDR3: CASSVQGSNTEAFF. In DNA form, the CDR3 reads TGTGCCAGCAGTGTACAGGGGAGCAACACTGAAGCTTTCTTT.

This chain uses TRBV6-6 with TRBJ2-5, with D tentatively TRBD2 (5 bases). V was pared by 7 bases and J by 1 base, with 10 bases between. CDR3 length: 13 amino acids. Germline CDR1 is MNHNY and CDR2 is SVGAGI (reference sequence). CDR3 loop: CASTPGFQETQYF. The CDR3 DNA reads TGTGCCAGCACTCCGGGGTTCCAAGAGACCCAGTACTTC.

This clone was seen just once. The chain combines TRBV7-2 with TRBJ2-5; D not resolved. The CDR3 totals 13 residues. The V and J ends lost 4 bases and 1 base respectively, with 7 bases between them. The germline gives CDR1 SGHTA, CDR2 FQGNSA. CDR3 sequence (DNA): TGTGCCAGCAGCTCCACGACCCAAGAGACCCAGTACTTC. The encoded protein is CASSSTTQETQYF. The variable domain in full, completed from reference TRBV7-2 and TRBJ2-5, reads GAGVSQSPSNKVTEKGKDVELRCDPISGHTALYWYRQSLGQGLEFLIYFQGNSAPDKSGLPSDRFSAERTGGSVSTLTIQRTQQEDSAVYLCASSSTTQETQYFGPGTRLLVL.

The chain has TRBV7-2 and TRBJ2-3; TRBD2 aligns across 13 bases. The ends lost 3 bases at V and 5 bases at J; junction bases unmatched: 2. Germline assignment: CDR1 SGHTA and CDR2 FQGNSA. CDR3 size: 15 residues. CDR3 coding DNA: TGTGCCAGCAGCTTCACTAGCGGGGGGGGAGATACGCAGTATTTT. Its protein is CASSFTSGGGDTQYF.

V is TRBV2 and J is TRBJ2-3; D is unresolved. Germline V gene sequence: CDR1 SNHLY, CDR2 FYNNEI. Between the trimmed V and J ends, which lost 6 bases and 3 bases, there was a span of 7 bases. This CDR3 contains 12 residues. CDR3 in amino acids: CASRLGTDTQYF. The CDR3 DNA follows: TGTGCCAGCAGGTTGGGGACAGATACGCAGTATTTT.

This sequence joins TRBV11-3 and TRBJ2-7; TRBD1 agrees at 8 bases. This CDR3 has 14 residues. The ends lost 7 bases at V and 2 bases at J; junction bases unmatched: 7. CDR1 and CDR2 from the germline V gene are SGHNT and YENEEA. The CDR3 DNA reads as TGTGCCAGCACTCCGGGACAGGCCCCCTACGAGCAGTACTTC. This encodes CASTPGQAPYEQYF.

The rearrangement uses TRBV2 and TRBJ1-1, with a weak D call TRBD1 (5 bases). V was shortened by 6 bases and J by 3 bases, with 11 bases between the two germline ends. This CDR3 is built from 13 residues. CDR1 and CDR2 (germline): SNHLY, FYNNEI. This CDR3 is CASRGGVYTEAFF. The CDR3 DNA reads as TGTGCCAGCAGGGGGGGGGTTTACACTGAAGCTTTCTTT.

The chain joins TRBV7-2 to TRBJ1-5; D call uncertain. Looked up from germline, CDR1 is SGHTA and CDR2 is FQGNSA. Trimming removed 4 bases from V and 7 bases from J, with 11 bases in between. This CDR3 has 13 amino acids. The CDR3 nucleotides are TGTGCCAGCAGCTCCCAGACGGGGCAGCCCCAGCATTTT. Its protein product is CASSSQTGQPQHF.

The genes are TRBV11-3 and TRBJ1-2, with 8 bases matching TRBD1. Germline-derived CDR1 and CDR2 are SGHNT and YENEEA. This CDR3 comprises 15 residues. The J segment lost 0 bases and the V segment lost 6 bases, leaving 6 bases of the junction unmatched. CDR3 region: CASRRGQGANYGYTF. The CDR3 nucleotides are TGTGCCAGCAGACGTGGACAGGGCGCTAACTATGGCTACACCTTC.

This chain uses TRBV28 with TRBJ2-7; D is ambiguous. Trimming removed 4 bases at V and 0 bases at J, with 7 bases between. The CDR3 extends over 13 amino acids. Germline CDR1 and CDR2: MDHEN and SYDVKM. The CDR3 nucleotides read TGTGCCAGCAGTTGGATGAGCTCCTACGAGCAGTACTTC. Residues: CASSWMSSYEQYF. The whole variable domain, remainder taken from reference TRBV28 and TRBJ2-7, is DVKVTQSSRYLVKRTGEKVFLECVQDMDHENMFWYRQDPGLGLRLIYFSYDVKMKEKGDIPEGYSVSREKKERFSLILESASTNQTSMYLCASSWMSSYEQYFGPGTRLTVT.

This chain connects TRBV29-1 to TRBJ2-1, with 7 bases identical to TRBD2. CDR1 SQVTM and CDR2 ANQGSEA come from the germline V gene. V shed 2 bases, J shed 7 bases, and the junction held 8 bases outside the gene matches. This CDR3 contains 14 residues. This chain's CDR3 is CSVEPSGTGNEQFF. The DNA of the CDR3 is TGCAGCGTTGAACCCAGCGGGACGGGTAATGAGCAGTTCTTC.

The count of this clone is one. V gene TRBV9 combines with J gene TRBJ2-1; D gene ambiguous. CDR1 SGDLS and CDR2 YYNGEE come from the germline V gene. V gave up 4 bases and J gave up 12 bases, with 20 bases separating them. The CDR3 covers 14 residues. CDR3 DNA: TGTGCCAGCAGCCGCGACCATAATGAGCTCTGGCAGTTCTTC. This encodes CASSRDHNELWQFF.

V usage is TRBV19 and J usage is TRBJ2-5; perhaps TRBD1 as D (6 bases). CDR3 length: 16 amino acids. The V end lost 6 bases, the J end lost 2 bases, and 19 bases lay between the germline ends. From germline, CDR1 is LNHDA and CDR2 SQIVND (reference sequence). CDR3 sequence (DNA): TGTGCCAGTAGCCTTGACTCGGAAGGGGGACAAGAGACCCAGTACTTC. Its protein is CASSLDSEGGQETQYF. The whole variable domain, filled in from reference TRBV19 and TRBJ2-5, reads DGGITQSPKYLFRKEGQNVTLSCEQNLNHDAMYWYRQDPGQGLRLIYYSQIVNDFQKGDIAEGYSVSREKKESFPLTVTSAQKNPTAFYLCASSLDSEGGQETQYFGPGTRLLVL.

The chain uses TRBV21-1 and TRBJ1-2. TRBV21-1 is reported as a pseudogene. The CDR3 length is 11 residues. CDR3 protein: CASSTTRGYTF. In DNA, the CDR3 is TGTGCCAGCAGCACTACTCGGGGCTACACCTTC.

The chain is built from TRBV2 and TRBJ2-2; no firm D call. The V end lost 6 bases, the J end lost 6 bases, and 5 bases lay between the germline ends. Germline assignment: CDR1 SNHLY and CDR2 FYNNEI. The CDR3 is 11 residues long. In DNA form, the CDR3 reads TGTGCCAGCAGATACGCCGGGGAGCTGTTTTTT. It specifies CASRYAGELFF.

The J gene is TRBJ1-1, the V gene TRBV12-5, with no clear D. CDR1 LGHNT and CDR2 FRNRAP come from the germline V gene. The ends were cut back, 1 base at V and 1 base at J, with 4 bases in the middle. CDR3 length: 13 amino acids. The CDR3 DNA is TGTGCTAGTGGTTTGGAAGCGAACACTGAAGCTTTCTTT. It specifies CASGLEANTEAFF.

The rearrangement joins TRBV7-9 to TRBJ2-5; 10 nucleotides line up with TRBD2. Germline V gene sequence: CDR1 SEHNR, CDR2 FQNEAQ (reference sequence). The CDR3 sequence is 16 residues long. The ends lost 5 bases at V and 4 bases at J; junction bases unmatched: 10. The CDR3 DNA reads TGTGCCAGCAGCCCGACTAGCGGGTTGGGGATAGAGACCCAGTACTTC. Protein product: CASSPTSGLGIETQYF.

This sequence joins TRBV28 and TRBJ2-7; D may be TRBD1 or TRBD2 (5 bases each). This CDR3 is built from 14 residues. Germline loops: CDR1 MDHEN, CDR2 SYDVKM. V was clipped by 8 bases and J by 0 bases, with 14 bases between them. This CDR3 is CASAGTKDSYEQYF. The CDR3 DNA sequence: TGTGCCAGCGCCGGGACGAAAGACTCCTACGAGCAGTACTTC.

The gene calls are TRBV4-1 and TRBJ2-7; 7 nucleotides align to TRBD1. V dropped 4 bases and J dropped 0; count of bases not matched to a gene: 9. Germline V lookup: CDR1 MGHRA, CDR2 YSYEKL. The CDR3 totals 16 residues. Written as DNA, the CDR3 is TGCGCCAGCAGCCCCCAGGCCAGGGGGATCTCCTACGAGCAGTACTTC. Translation gives CASSPQARGISYEQYF.

V is TRBV12-5 and J is TRBJ2-3, with 9 positions matching TRBD1. The CDR3 is 15 amino acids. V lost 7 bases, J lost 3 bases, and 8 bases stayed unmatched. Germline CDR1 LGHNT, CDR2 FRNRAP. CDR3 nucleotides: TGTGCTAGTGCCCAACAGGGGGCGCCGACAGATACGCAGTATTTT. This codes for CASAQQGAPTDTQYF.

This clone has only one observation. The chain is built from TRBV11-1 and TRBJ2-1, with 7 bases lining up with TRBD2. This CDR3 spans 15 amino acids. The germline V gene has CDR1 SGHAT and CDR2 FQDESV (reference sequence). J was trimmed by 6 bases and V by 4 bases; bases with no gene match: 9. Here the CDR3 DNA reads TGTGCCAGCAGCTACGGGGGGTCAGGGTTCAATGAGCAGTTCTTC. Amino acid sequence: CASSYGGSGFNEQFF. The full variable domain, in which reference TRBV11-1 and TRBJ2-1 provide the parts outside the CDR3, is EAEVAQSPRYKITEKSQAVAFWCDPISGHATLYWYRQILGQGPELLVQFQDESVVDDSQLPKDRFSAERLKGVDSTLKIQPAELGDSAMYLCASSYGGSGFNEQFFGPGTRLTVL.

This sequence joins TRBV6-5 and TRBJ2-5; D is perhaps TRBD2 (7 bases). Trimming removed 2 bases at V and 7 bases at J, with 20 bases between. CDR3 length equals 16 residues. Germline V gives CDR1 MNHEY, CDR2 SVGAGI. The chain's CDR3 is CASSYRGGGGSATQYF. CDR3 coding DNA: TGTGCCAGCAGTTACAGGGGAGGGGGAGGCTCCGCGACCCAGTACTTC.

This clone occurred once. The rearrangement joins TRBV10-3 to TRBJ2-7; D remains unclear. This CDR3 is built from 13 residues. V was pared by 8 bases and J by 5 bases, with 16 bases between. The germline V gene has CDR1 ENHRY and CDR2 SYGVKD. The CDR3 spells CAISLAVKDEQYF. The CDR3 bases are TGTGCCATCTCGCTTGCGGTAAAGGACGAGCAGTACTTC.

The V call is TRBV29-1, the J call TRBJ2-7; maybe TRBD1 (5 bases). The germline V gene encodes CDR1 SQVTM and CDR2 ANQGSEA. V was shortened by 6 bases and J by 4 bases, with 22 bases between the two germline ends. The CDR3 runs 15 residues. The CDR3 sequence: CSVRPARVKGYEQYF. The CDR3 coding sequence is TGCAGCGTACGCCCGGCCAGGGTGAAGGGTTACGAGCAGTACTTC.

This chain connects TRBV28 to TRBJ1-2; 9 nucleotides match TRBD1. The ends lost 2 bases at V and 8 bases at J; junction bases unmatched: 12. This CDR3 contains 16 residues. Germline V gene sequence: CDR1 MDHEN, CDR2 SYDVKM. The CDR3 reads CASSLAGQGSLRGYTF. Here the CDR3 DNA reads TGTGCCAGCAGTTTAGCAGGACAGGGGTCCTTACGAGGCTACACCTTC.